A single T cell receptor (beta chain) is shown here with its context. Its antigen remains undetermined. The record has no base qualities; no much larger clone is one base away. This entry comes from a study of CD8 T cells in Susac syndrome (dated by TCRdb to the late 2010s). The study in broad terms: Repertoire sequencing was used to test whether CD8+ T cell activation and differentiation in Susac syndrome was antigen driven. The study compared CD8+ T cell repertoire clonality among around 11 healthy donors, 14 Susac syndrome patients and some 16 multiple sclerosis patients. What the authors observed across the whole study: The number of individuals in the TCR sequencing and HLA analysis was recognized as being relatively small.

Peripheral blood CD8+ and CD4+ T cells from healthy donors, Susac syndrome patients and multiple sclerosis patients were profiled by high-throughput TCR beta sequencing. Treatment-naive patients with stable or active relapsing-remitting disease fulfilling revised McDonald criteria were used as multiple sclerosis controls. Bulk CD8+ and CD4+ T cells were purified by magnetic negative isolation, whereas CD8+ TEMRA cells were enriched by FACS. Blood was collected in EDTA tubes and processed within 24 hours, with PBMCs isolated through density gradient centrifugation. PBMCs intended for TCR sequencing were cryopreserved in liquid nitrogen and were subsequently thawed in a 37 degrees C water bath. Purity of sorted or isolated CD4+, CD8+ and CD8+ TEMRA cells was at least 90%. Trimmed from V: 5 bases; trimmed from J: 4 bases; junction bases lacking a gene match: 12. Looking up the germline V gene yields CDR1 SNHLY and CDR2 FYNNEI. There are 16 amino acids in the CDR3, from cysteine to phenylalanine inclusive. Only the CDR3 portion is preserved as DNA: 48 bases, with reading frame beginning at the first base.

RNA was extracted using the RNeasy kit, and roughly 0.5 to 1 microgram was reverse transcribed with random hexamers. The immunoSEQ multiplex PCR assay, which covers 54 Vbeta and 13 Jbeta segments, was used to amplify TCR beta CDR3 regions. Bias from PCR amplification was corrected by using a synthetic template baseline for primer optimization and for computational correction. As for how the authors treated the data: Reads were annotated to V, D and J genes according to IMGT and were analyzed with immunoSEQ Analyzer, with only productive sequences retained. Clonality was computed as one minus Shannon entropy normalized by log2 of the number of productive unique sequences. For each patient and control, public and private clones were evaluated within the 100 most prevalent clones. Clones were defined as Susac-specific if absent from the healthy and MS cohorts, from around 1,000 published viral clones and from other ImmuneACCESS disease sequences. TCRdb applied fastp at Q25 and MiXCR to the public reads, then kept only in-frame beta chains. Rows are combined by CDR3 protein, so each entry shows the most common genes and DNA. What appears here as the V and J calls and clone size reflects TCRdb's work, not the paper's. The sample profile shows roughly 150,000 distinct CDR3 sequences; around 95% of them were found once. The ten biggest clones cover about 0.19% of the sample.

The chain employs TRBV2 and TRBJ1-1; 8 of the junction bases match TRBD1. This TCR derives from a human donor with multiple sclerosis. The specimen was CD8+ T cells from PBMCs. In nucleotide form, the sequence is TGTGCCAGCAGTTTCGACCAGGGGGCAGGTTTCACTGAAGCTTTCTTT. It specifies CASSFDQGAGFTEAFF.